This is a list of T cell receptor beta chains from one sample in a study of shared clonotypes between healthy human individuals. Repertoires were generated with immunoSEQ multiplex PCR, while TCRdb's copy carries only in-frame clones and drops some. The table includes more than 2,000,000 clones, approximately 93% detected once. Material for sequencing was naive CD4+ T cells from PBMCs. Receptors were obtained from a man aged 18 to 35 in good health. Some clones in this sample may be carry-over from other donors' samples. Each CDR3 is given with its conserved first and last residue. The order of the fields is D gene, V gene, J gene, clone size, CDR3 protein, CDR3 DNA. The D gene is left open where the match is weak. Some rows mark clone size as missing; the rest say once, few, many or name a class of expanded clone.

.	TRBV7-9	TRBJ2-3	.	CASSRTHDTQYF	TGTGCCAGCAGCCGCACACACGATACGCAGTATTTT
.	TRBV7-3	TRBJ2-1	once	CASSLSGNLLDEQFF	TGTGCCAGCAGCTTGTCAGGAAACCTTTTGGATGAGCAGTTCTTC
.	TRBV7-6	TRBJ2-2	.	CASSLVSPRTAGPGELFF	TGTGCCAGCAGCTTAGTGTCCCCAAGAACGGCAGGGCCCGGGGAGCTGTTTTTT
.	TRBV28	TRBJ2-1	.	CASSQLNEQFF	TGTGCCAGCAGTCAACTAAATGAGCAGTTCTTC
.	TRBV6-1	TRBJ2-3	.	CASSEGLSTDTQYF	TGTGCCAGCAGTGAGGGCCTGAGCACAGATACGCAGTATTTT
TRBD1	TRBV5-4	TRBJ1-3	.	CASSTGGVSGNTIYF	TGTGCCAGCAGCACAGGGGGCGTCTCTGGAAACACCATATATTTT
.	TRBV5-4	TRBJ1-6	.	CASSLAPDDNSPLHF	TGTGCCAGCAGCTTGGCCCCGGACGATAATTCACCCCTCCACTTT
TRBD1	TRBV28	TRBJ2-6	.	CASSLFPGGSSGANVLTF	TGTGCCAGCAGTTTATTCCCAGGGGGTTCTTCTGGGGCCAACGTCCTGACTTTC
.	TRBV7-3	TRBJ2-3	.	CASSPSGTDTQYF	TGTGCCAGCAGCCCCAGCGGCACAGATACGCAGTATTTT
.	TRBV7-2	TRBJ2-2	.	CASSLFGSNTGELFF	TGTGCCAGCAGCTTGTTTGGGTCGAACACCGGGGAGCTGTTTTTT
TRBD2	TRBV28	TRBJ2-1	.	CASSAGLAGKFF	TGTGCCAGCAGTGCGGGACTAGCGGGAAAGTTCTTC
.	TRBV28	TRBJ1-1	.	CASSLGGIRSTEAFF	TGTGCCAGCAGTTTGGGGGGGATTCGGAGCACTGAAGCTTTCTTT
TRBD2	TRBV7-2	TRBJ2-7	.	CASSLGLAGYYEQYF	TGTGCCAGCAGCTTAGGACTAGCGGGATACTACGAGCAGTACTTC
.	TRBV27	TRBJ2-1	.	CASSLRQGKVNEQFF	TGTGCCAGCAGTTTACGGCAGGGGAAGGTCAATGAGCAGTTCTTC
TRBD1	TRBV2	TRBJ2-2	.	CASSGLGTANTGELFF	TGTGCCAGCAGTGGATTGGGGACAGCTAACACCGGGGAGCTGTTTTTT
.	TRBV28	TRBJ2-2	.	CASSALDGVSPHGELFF	TGTGCCAGCAGTGCTTTAGATGGGGTGAGCCCCCACGGGGAGCTGTTTTTT
.	TRBV5-1	TRBJ2-5	.	CASSLASRAETQYF	TGCGCCAGCAGCTTGGCATCTAGGGCTGAGACCCAGTACTTC
TRBD1	TRBV27	TRBJ2-7	.	CAISQQGEVYEQYF	TGTGCCATCAGCCAGCAGGGGGAAGTCTACGAGCAGTACTTC
TRBD1	TRBV27	TRBJ1-2	.	CASSPDKGANYGYTF	TGTGCCAGCAGTCCCGATAAGGGGGCGAACTATGGCTACACCTTC
.	TRBV9	TRBJ2-3	.	CASSFTGDPGTDTQYF	TGTGCCAGCAGCTTTACAGGAGACCCGGGAACAGATACGCAGTATTTT
.	TRBV5-1	TRBJ2-7	.	CASSFGISGYEQYF	TGCGCCAGCAGCTTCGGAATCTCCGGCTACGAGCAGTACTTC
.	TRBV19	TRBJ1-5	.	CASSPQVVNQPQHF	TGTGCCAGTTCGCCCCAGGTCGTAAATCAGCCCCAGCATTTT
.	TRBV11-3	TRBJ2-3	.	CASSLGDTQYF	TGTGCCAGCAGCTTAGGCGATACGCAGTATTTT
TRBD1	TRBV6-1	TRBJ1-4	.	CASSAGQGRAANEKLFF	TGTGCCAGCAGTGCTGGACAGGGGAGAGCGGCTAATGAAAAACTGTTTTTT
.	TRBV5-1	TRBJ2-7	.	CASSLALTGYEQYF	TGCGCCAGCAGCTTGGCCTTGACAGGATACGAGCAGTACTTC
TRBD1	TRBV29-1	TRBJ1-2	few	CSVWTGSGYTF	TGCAGCGTCTGGACAGGGAGCGGCTACACCTTC
.	TRBV5-8	TRBJ2-7	few	CASSLNRDYEQYF	TGTGCCAGCAGCTTAAACCGGGACTACGAGCAGTACTTC
.	TRBV7-2	TRBJ1-5	once	CASSSARGSNQPQHF	TGTGCCAGCAGCTCCGCTCGGGGAAGCAATCAGCCCCAGCATTTT
TRBD1	TRBV5-1	TRBJ1-1	.	CASSSAPGQRNTEAFF	TGCGCCAGCAGCTCAGCTCCGGGACAGAGGAACACTGAAGCTTTCTTT
TRBD1	TRBV7-9	TRBJ2-1	.	CASSPDGDRRNEQFF	TGTGCCAGCAGCCCCGATGGGGACAGGCGGAATGAGCAGTTCTTC
.	TRBV5-4	TRBJ2-5	.	CASSLAFRTLGTHGSQYF	TGTGCCAGCAGCTTGGCGTTTAGGACGCTGGGGACCCACGGTTCCCAGTACTTC
TRBD1	TRBV7-2	TRBJ2-7	.	CASSSMRGRSYEQYF	TGTGCCAGCAGTTCAATGAGGGGGCGAAGCTACGAGCAGTACTTC
.	TRBV19	TRBJ1-3	.	CASKVKGSGNTIYF	TGTGCCAGTAAGGTTAAAGGTTCTGGAAACACCATATATTTT
TRBD1	TRBV15	TRBJ1-2	.	CATSPPETGANYGYTF	TGTGCCACCAGCCCACCAGAGACAGGGGCGAACTATGGCTACACCTTC
.	TRBV11-2	TRBJ2-1	.	CASRPQGNEQFF	TGTGCCAGCAGGCCTCAAGGCAATGAGCAGTTCTTC
.	TRBV12-5	TRBJ1-2	.	CARGGPGGYTF	TGTGCTAGGGGGGGGCCCGGCGGCTACACCTTC
.	TRBV5-6	TRBJ1-2	once	CASSSRRLEGDRKGGYTF	TGTGCCAGCAGCTCCCGGAGATTAGAGGGGGACCGAAAGGGTGGCTACACCTTC
.	TRBV7-9	TRBJ1-3	.	CASSLAGPGVGNTIYF	TGTGCCAGCAGCTTAGCGGGACCGGGGGTCGGAAACACCATATATTTT
.	TRBV7-9	TRBJ2-5	.	CASSFHQGMGETQYF	TGTGCCAGCAGCTTTCATCAGGGCATGGGAGAGACCCAGTACTTC
.	TRBV28	TRBJ1-4	.	CASRLPGSGNEKLFF	TGTGCCAGCAGGCTACCCGGGAGCGGGAACGAAAAACTGTTTTTT
TRBD1	TRBV28	TRBJ1-1	.	CASSLPSPGQPNTEAFF	TGTGCCAGCAGTTTACCCAGCCCGGGACAGCCAAACACTGAAGCTTTCTTT
TRBD1	TRBV19	TRBJ1-5	.	CASSPTRTGPPQPQHF	TGTGCCAGTAGCCCCACCCGGACAGGACCCCCTCAGCCCCAGCATTTT
TRBD1	TRBV7-2	TRBJ2-6	.	CASSLTGARGANVLTF	TGTGCCAGCAGCCTGACAGGGGCGCGCGGGGCCAACGTCCTGACTTTC
TRBD1	TRBV19	TRBJ2-2	.	CASRETGGGRRTGELFF	TGTGCCAGTCGCGAGACAGGGGGCGGCCGACGGACCGGGGAGCTGTTTTTT
.	TRBV11-2	TRBJ1-4	.	CASSLDEKLFF	TGTGCCAGCAGCTTAGATGAAAAACTGTTTTTT
TRBD2	TRBV6-5	TRBJ2-1	.	CASSSLAVYEQFF	TGTGCCAGCAGTTCACTAGCGGTCTATGAGCAGTTCTTC
TRBD2	TRBV19	TRBJ2-5	.	CASSKAGGETQYF	TGTGCCAGTAGTAAGGCGGGAGGGGAGACCCAGTACTTC
.	TRBV28	TRBJ2-3	.	CASSFIASRETQYF	TGTGCCAGCAGTTTCATCGCTAGCCGGGAAACGCAGTATTTT
TRBD1	TRBV6-5	TRBJ1-1	.	CASRSTGVRAEAFF	TGTGCCAGCAGATCCACAGGGGTTAGGGCTGAAGCTTTCTTT
.	TRBV7-2	TRBJ2-1	.	CASSLGQGIHNEQFF	TGTGCCAGCAGCTTAGGGCAGGGTATACACAATGAGCAGTTCTTC